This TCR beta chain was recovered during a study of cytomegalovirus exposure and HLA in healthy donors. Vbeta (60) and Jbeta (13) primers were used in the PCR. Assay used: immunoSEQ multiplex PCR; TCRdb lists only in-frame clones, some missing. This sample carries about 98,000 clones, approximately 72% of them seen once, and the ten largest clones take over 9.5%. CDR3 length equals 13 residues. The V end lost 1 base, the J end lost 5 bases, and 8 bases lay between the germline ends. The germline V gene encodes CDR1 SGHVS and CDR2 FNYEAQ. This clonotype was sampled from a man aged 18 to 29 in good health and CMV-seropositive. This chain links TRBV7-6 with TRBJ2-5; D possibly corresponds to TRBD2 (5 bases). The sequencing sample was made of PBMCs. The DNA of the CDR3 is TGTGCCAGCAGCTTAGGGCCGGGGGAGACCCAGTACTTC. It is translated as CASSLGPGETQYF. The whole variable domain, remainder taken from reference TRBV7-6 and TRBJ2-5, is GAGVSQSPRYKVTKRGQDVALRCDPISGHVSLYWYRQALGQGPEFLTYFNYEAQQDKSGLPNDRFSAERPEGSISTLTIQRTEQRDSAMYRCASSLGPGETQYFGPGTRLLVL.